What follows are 27 T cell receptor beta chains derived from one specimen sequenced in a study of cytomegalovirus exposure and HLA in healthy donors. The study ran its PCR with 60 Vbeta and 13 Jbeta primers. Method: immunoSEQ multiplex PCR; TCRdb's copy keeps in-frame clones and lacks some. The sample includes 270,000 or so clones, over 90% seen only once; the top ten take around 1.7%. Sequenced sample: PBMCs. Receptors originate from a girl aged 2 to 10 in good health and CMV-seronegative.

A few counts support this clone. This CDR3 reads CASSSEITTSGRGNEQFF. The CDR3 DNA is TGTGCCAGCAGCTCAGAGATTACGACTAGCGGGAGGGGCAATGAGCAGTTCTTC. The rearrangement joins TRBV11-2 to TRBJ2-1, with 14 positions matching TRBD2. V dropped 4 bases and J dropped 6; count of bases not matched to a gene: 11. The CDR3 sequence is 18 residues long. In germline, CDR1 is SGHAT, CDR2 FQNNGV. Together with reference TRBV11-2 and TRBJ2-1, the CDR3 gives the full variable domain: EAGVAQSPRYKIIEKRQSVAFWCNPISGHATLYWYQQILGQGPKLLIQFQNNGVVDDSQLPKDRFSAERLKGVDSTLKIQPAKLEDSAVYLCASSSEITTSGRGNEQFFGPGTRLTVL.

This clone was detected only once. CDR3 DNA sequence: TGTGCCAGCAGCAGCCGCATCAGGGGCGAGCAGTACTTC. This translates into CASSSRIRGEQYF. This sequence joins TRBV27 and TRBJ2-7; a weak D match, TRBD1 (6 bases). CDR3 size: 13 residues. Per germline, CDR1 MNHEY and CDR2 SMNVEV (reference sequence). V was clipped by 6 bases and J by 6 bases, with 15 bases between them.

The CDR3 DNA reads as TGTGCCAGCAGCCGACCAACAGGGGCCCCAGGAGAAAAACTGTTTTTT. This codes for CASSRPTGAPGEKLFF. V and J are TRBV11-2 and TRBJ1-4; 7 nucleotides line up with TRBD1. J was trimmed by 8 bases and V by 5 bases; bases with no gene match: 14. The germline V gene has CDR1 SGHAT and CDR2 FQNNGV. The CDR3 totals 16 residues.

This chain links TRBV13 with TRBJ2-1; 11 nucleotides match TRBD2. J was trimmed by 4 bases and V by 3 bases; bases with no gene match: 5. Germline CDR1 and CDR2: PRHDT and FYEKMQ (reference sequence). The CDR3 is 16 amino acids. CDR3 sequence reads: CASSFPTSGGYNEQFF. The CDR3 DNA is TGTGCCAGCAGCTTCCCTACTAGCGGGGGATACAATGAGCAGTTCTTC.

The chain couples TRBV14 to TRBJ1-1; 11 positions match TRBD1. V trimming: 7 bases; J trimming: 4 bases; junction bases outside the gene matches: 5. This CDR3 region has 14 residues. Germline CDR1 SGHDN, CDR2 FVKESK. CDR3 in amino acids: CASKNGQGATEAFF. The CDR3 nucleotides read TGTGCCAGCAAAAACGGACAGGGGGCCACTGAAGCTTTCTTT.

J is TRBJ2-3 and V is TRBV15, with TRBD1 identical over 9 bases. CDR3 length: 17 residues. Germline trimming cut 0 bases from V and 4 bases from J; bases unmatched to any gene: 8. Germline lookup yields CDR1 LNHNV and CDR2 YYDKDF (reference sequence). The CDR3: CATSRDVHRGQADTQYF. CDR3 nucleotides: TGTGCCACCAGCAGAGATGTGCACAGGGGGCAAGCAGATACGCAGTATTTT.

The chain is built from TRBV4-1 and TRBJ2-5; TRBD1 aligns across 8 bases. J lost 5 bases, V lost 5 bases, and 10 bases had no gene match. Germline CDR1 MGHRA, CDR2 YSYEKL. The CDR3 contains 15 residues. The CDR3 nucleotides read TGCGCCAGCAGCAACTGGACAGGGCTCTATGAGACCCAGTACTTC. Its protein is CASSNWTGLYETQYF.

The chain combines TRBV18 with TRBJ2-2, with 7 bases lining up with TRBD1. The CDR3 runs 14 residues. Germline-derived CDR1 and CDR2 are KGHSH and LQKENI. The J segment lost 2 bases and the V segment lost 7 bases, leaving 4 bases of the junction unmatched. CDR3 DNA sequence: TGTGCCAGCTTGGGACAGATAAACACCGGGGAGCTGTTTTTT. It yields the protein CASLGQINTGELFF.

The chain carries TRBV6-1 and TRBJ2-3; tentatively, D is TRBD2 (6 bases). Germline V lookup: CDR1 MNHNS, CDR2 SASEGT. The CDR3 has 16 residues. V lost 3 bases and J 0 bases, leaving 13 bases between the germline ends. In DNA form, the CDR3 reads TGTGCCAGCAGTGACCGGGACTTCAGCAGCACAGATACGCAGTATTTT. Translated, it gives CASSDRDFSSTDTQYF.

CDR3 region: CASSYSGADEQFF. The CDR3 region has the DNA TGTGCCAGCAGTTACTCGGGAGCAGATGAGCAGTTCTTC. The rearrangement joins TRBV6-5 to TRBJ2-1; maybe TRBD2 (5 bases). The V gene lost 0 bases and the J gene lost 8 bases, with 8 bases spanning the gap. From germline, CDR1 is MNHEY and CDR2 SVGAGI. This CDR3 has 13 amino acids.

In its sample, this clone was seen once. Other DNA sequences of this sample code for an identical CDR3. The chain is built from TRBV6-5 and TRBJ2-5; D may be TRBD1 (5 bases). The CDR3 extends over 13 amino acids. Trimming took 5 bases from V and 0 from J, leaving 7 bases between them. Looked up from germline, CDR1 is MNHEY and CDR2 is SVGAGI. The CDR3 DNA reads as TGTGCCAGCAGTGGGGCGTACCAAGAGACCCAGTACTTC. Translated, it gives CASSGAYQETQYF.

The chain is built from TRBV25-1 and TRBJ2-7, with 7 bases identical to TRBD1. The CDR3 is made up of 13 amino acids. The trim removed 5 bases at V and 2 bases at J, leaving 3 bases unmatched. Germline-derived CDR1 and CDR2 are MGHDK and SYGVNS. CDR3 protein: CASSTGQTYEQYF. The CDR3, as DNA: TGTGCCAGCAGTACGGGACAGACCTACGAGCAGTACTTC.

This chain joins TRBV27 and TRBJ2-3; 11 positions match TRBD2. CDR3 size: 18 residues. The J segment lost 2 bases and the V segment lost 5 bases, leaving 12 bases of the junction unmatched. Looked up from germline, CDR1 is MNHEY and CDR2 is SMNVEV (reference sequence). The CDR3 DNA reads TGTGCCAGCAGTACCTTTCCGCCTAGCGGGGGGCCCACAGATACGCAGTATTTT. This translates into CASSTFPPSGGPTDTQYF.

This chain connects TRBV5-6 to TRBJ1-1, with D perhaps TRBD1 (6 bases). There are 16 residues in the CDR3. V was clipped by 1 base and J by 0 bases, with 13 bases between them. CDR1 and CDR2 from the germline V gene are SGHDT and YYEEEE. The CDR3 spells CASSLFQGKMNTEAFF. CDR3 sequence (DNA): TGTGCCAGCAGCTTGTTCCAGGGGAAGATGAACACTGAAGCTTTCTTT.

The rearrangement joins TRBV5-1 to TRBJ2-7, with 16 bases aligning to TRBD2. With 4 bases clipped from V and 0 bases from J, the junction kept 7 bases outside the gene matches. Germline CDR1 is SGHRS and CDR2 is YFSETQ. This CDR3 region has 18 residues. In nucleotides, the CDR3 is TGCGCCAGCAGCCCCGGGACTAGCGGGAGGGACCCCTCCTACGAGCAGTACTTC. Translating it yields CASSPGTSGRDPSYEQYF.

The chain carries TRBV11-2 and TRBJ2-7; 9 bases fit TRBD2. Per germline, CDR1 SGHAT and CDR2 FQNNGV. The CDR3 is 15 amino acids. The junction had 2 bases not matched to a gene; V was cut back by 0 bases and J by 2 bases. CDR3 loop: CASSLDASGTYEQYF. CDR3 DNA sequence: TGTGCCAGCAGCTTAGATGCTAGCGGGACCTACGAGCAGTACTTC.

This clone appeared a single time. The CDR3 region is CASRPGFLNEQFF. In DNA, the CDR3 is TGCGCCAGCCGCCCAGGATTCCTGAATGAGCAGTTCTTC. The rearrangement joins TRBV5-1 to TRBJ2-1; unclear D gene. The CDR3 extends over 13 amino acids. Between the trimmed V and J ends, which lost 7 bases and 7 bases, there was a span of 15 bases. In germline, CDR1 is SGHRS, CDR2 YFSETQ.

CDR3 sequence: CSARGGPEAFF. In DNA, the CDR3 is TGCAGTGCTAGGGGGGGGCCTGAAGCTTTCTTT. This sequence joins TRBV20-1 and TRBJ1-1; possible D gene TRBD1, 6 bases. V was cut by 3 bases and J by 6 bases, with 8 bases left in between. This CDR3 comprises 11 residues. From germline, CDR1 is DFQATT and CDR2 SNEGSKA (reference sequence).

The chain is built from TRBV19 and TRBJ1-3, with 7 nucleotides matching TRBD1. The length of the CDR3 is 16 residues. In germline, CDR1 is LNHDA, CDR2 SQIVND (reference sequence). Trimming removed 3 bases from V and 0 bases from J; junction bases left unmatched: 5. The CDR3 loop reads CASSILGQSSGNTIYF. The CDR3 DNA follows: TGTGCCAGTAGTATCCTGGGACAGTCCTCTGGAAACACCATATATTTT.

The V gene is TRBV27, the J gene TRBJ2-7; 10 bases are shared with TRBD1. Trimming took 4 bases from V and 5 from J; bases not matched to a gene: 8. CDR1 is MNHEY, CDR2 SMNVEV, per germline (reference sequence). The CDR3 sequence is 15 residues long. This CDR3 reads CASSYLGTGAHEQYF. CDR3 DNA: TGTGCCAGCAGTTACTTAGGGACAGGGGCCCACGAGCAGTACTTC.

J is TRBJ1-1 and V is TRBV4-2; D is undetermined. V lost 0 bases, J lost 0 bases, and 11 bases lay in between. The CDR3 length is 16 residues. Germline V gene sequence: CDR1 LGHNA, CDR2 YNFKEQ. CDR3 loop: CASSQDNSYMNTEAFF. CDR3 sequence (DNA): TGTGCCAGCAGCCAAGATAACAGCTATATGAACACTGAAGCTTTCTTT.

V usage is TRBV11-2 and J usage is TRBJ2-5; 7 nucleotides align to TRBD1. Germline V gene data show CDR1 as SGHAT and CDR2 as FQNNGV. Trimming removed 5 bases from V and 5 bases from J; junction bases left unmatched: 11. The CDR3 is made up of 15 amino acids. CDR3 DNA: TGTGCCAGCAGCCATGTGACAGGGATGTTGGAGACCCAGTACTTC. Amino acid sequence: CASSHVTGMLETQYF.

This chain uses TRBV5-1 with TRBJ2-3; D is perhaps TRBD2 (6 bases). The germline CDR1 and CDR2 sequences are SGHRS and YFSETQ. V lost 2 bases and J 2 bases, leaving 9 bases between the germline ends. This CDR3 is built from 14 residues. The CDR3 spells CASSFGGTTDTQYF. The CDR3 DNA is TGCGCCAGCAGCTTTGGGGGGACCACAGATACGCAGTATTTT. Complete variable domain (other parts from reference TRBV5-1 and TRBJ2-3): KAGVTQTPRYLIKTRGQQVTLSCSPISGHRSVSWYQQTPGQGLQFLFEYFSETQRNKGNFPGRFSGRQFSNSRSEMNVSTLELGDSALYLCASSFGGTTDTQYFGPGTRLTVL.

The chain couples TRBV5-1 to TRBJ2-2; D gene ambiguous. With 3 bases removed from V and 1 base from J, the gap between germline ends came to 4 bases. The CDR3 is 13 amino acids. Germline V gives CDR1 SGHRS, CDR2 YFSETQ. In DNA, the CDR3 is TGCGCCAGCAGCTCCAAGAACACCGGGGAGCTGTTTTTT. It specifies CASSSKNTGELFF. Based on the CDR3 plus reference TRBV5-1 and TRBJ2-2, the full variable domain is KAGVTQTPRYLIKTRGQQVTLSCSPISGHRSVSWYQQTPGQGLQFLFEYFSETQRNKGNFPGRFSGRQFSNSRSEMNVSTLELGDSALYLCASSSKNTGELFFGEGSRLTVL.

This chain links TRBV6-6 with TRBJ2-7; 7 bases map to TRBD1. Germline V gene sequence: CDR1 MNHNY, CDR2 SVGAGI (reference sequence). The junction had 7 bases not matched to a gene; V was cut back by 0 bases and J by 2 bases. This CDR3 contains 16 residues. The CDR3 DNA is TGTGCCAGCAGTTACTCGAATTATGGGACAGCCTACGAGCAGTACTTC. The encoded protein is CASSYSNYGTAYEQYF.

The sample holds one count of this clone. The chain couples TRBV10-2 to TRBJ2-1, with TRBD2 matching over 13 bases. Germline V gene lookup returns CDR1 WSHSY and CDR2 SAAADI. CDR3 length equals 15 residues. J gave up 7 bases and V 11 bases, and 11 bases lay outside the gene matches. The CDR3 bases are TGCGCCGTGTGGAAGACGGGACTAGCGGGAAATGAGCAGTTCTTC. Protein: CAVWKTGLAGNEQFF.

This clone was seen just once. The V and J genes are TRBV6-1 and TRBJ1-1; 9 nucleotides align to TRBD1. CDR3 length: 13 amino acids. CDR1 and CDR2 (germline): MNHNS, SASEGT. Germline trimming cut 5 bases from V and 6 bases from J; bases unmatched to any gene: 4. The CDR3 coding sequence is TGTGCCAGCAGTAGGGACAGGGCTTCTGAAGCTTTCTTT. Translation gives CASSRDRASEAFF.